This T cell receptor beta chain was sequenced during a study of shared clonotypes between healthy human individuals. Broader study findings: Several donors held roughly 5% of naive CD4 clonotypes in common.

Trimming removed 1 base at V and 5 bases at J, with 2 bases between. Germline-derived CDR1 and CDR2 are SEHNR and FQNEAQ (reference sequence). There are 11 residues in the CDR3. With regard to this clone: Antigen specificity is unknown. This CDR3 is also generated by other DNA sequences in the sample.

Here immunoSEQ multiplex PCR was the method, and the copy in TCRdb shows in-frame clones only, minus some. The sample consists of some 2,100,000 clones, around 93% of them appearing once. Naive CD8 populations comprised CD45RO-negative cells positively selected for CCR7, excluding terminally differentiated effector memory CD45RA+ cells. Recent acute infections and vaccinations were absent in the healthy HIV-negative adult donors. V is TRBV7-9 and J is TRBJ1-2; D not certain. Sequenced: naive CD8+ T cells from PBMCs. The clonotype originates from a man younger than 30 in good health. Some clones in this sample may be carry-over from other donors' samples. The CDR3 DNA follows: TGTGCCAGCAGCTTAGATTATGGCTACACCTTC. Its protein product is CASSLDYGYTF.